Listed below are T cell receptor beta chains from one sample, sequenced in a study of blood T cell repertoires in COVID-19. Assay used: immunoSEQ multiplex PCR; TCRdb lists only in-frame clones, some missing. Of 150,000 or so clones listed, 75% to 85% are singletons. The source material was peripheral blood. The source of these receptors is a woman aged 50 to 65 in a cohort sampled during active or convalescent COVID-19. The CDR3 runs from the conserved cysteine through the conserved F or W. A D gene is named only where the DNA matches it firmly. Some rows mark clone size as missing; the rest say once, few, many or name a class of expanded clone.

length: 14
V: TRBV13
J: TRBJ2-3
D: NA
size: NA
CDR3: CASSKGLRTDTQYF
DNA: TGTGCCAGCAGCAAAGGACTACGCACAGATACGCAGTATTTT

length: 16
V: TRBV5-5
J: TRBJ1-5
D: NA
size: NA
CDR3: CASSLAPAASNQPQHF
DNA: TGTGCCAGCAGCTTGGCCCCCGCGGCTAGCAATCAGCCCCAGCATTTT

length: 14
V: TRBV6-5
J: TRBJ1-1
D: NA
size: NA
CDR3: CASSYGGVNTEAFF
DNA: TGTGCCAGCAGTTACGGGGGCGTAAACACTGAAGCTTTCTTT

length: 13
V: TRBV3-1/TRBV3-2
J: TRBJ2-7
D: TRBD1
size: NA
CDR3: CASSQDRAYEQYF
DNA: TGTGCCAGCAGCCAGGACAGGGCCTACGAGCAGTACTTC

length: 15
V: TRBV7-2
J: TRBJ2-7
D: TRBD2
size: once
CDR3: CASSPGGGAPYEQYF
DNA: TGTGCCAGCAGCCCCGGGGGGGGAGCCCCCTACGAGCAGTACTTC

length: 15
V: TRBV11-3
J: TRBJ2-5
D: TRBD2
size: once
CDR3: CASSLAGLAGETQYF
DNA: TGTGCCAGCAGCTTAGCGGGACTAGCGGGAGAGACCCAGTACTTC

length: 14
V: TRBV27
J: TRBJ2-2
D: TRBD1
size: NA
CDR3: CASSLGTGSGRLFF
DNA: TGTGCCAGCAGTTTAGGGACAGGAAGTGGTAGGCTGTTTTTT

length: 13
V: TRBV12-5
J: TRBJ2-1
D: TRBD1
size: many
CDR3: CASGGGQGFEQFF
DNA: TGTGCTAGTGGGGGCGGACAGGGCTTTGAGCAGTTCTTC

length: 16
V: TRBV3-1/TRBV3-2
J: TRBJ2-1
D: TRBD2
size: NA
CDR3: CASSRRASGDYNEQFF
DNA: TGTGCCAGCAGCCGTCGGGCTAGCGGGGACTACAATGAGCAGTTCTTC

length: 15
V: TRBV3-1/TRBV3-2
J: TRBJ1-2
D: TRBD1
size: NA
CDR3: CASSLGTGGDYGYTF
DNA: TGTGCCAGCAGCCTCGGGACAGGGGGCGACTATGGCTACACCTTC

length: 16
V: TRBV5-5
J: TRBJ1-6
D: NA
size: NA
CDR3: CASSLGPGARNSPLHF
DNA: TGTGCCAGCAGCTTGGGCCCTGGAGCGAGGAATTCACCCCTCCACTTT

length: 15
V: TRBV2
J: TRBJ1-5
D: TRBD1
size: NA
CDR3: CASSERGQLGQPQHF
DNA: TGTGCCAGCAGTGAAAGGGGGCAGCTCGGGCAGCCCCAGCATTTT

length: 15
V: TRBV2
J: TRBJ2-2
D: NA
size: few
CDR3: CATILGAVNTGELFF
DNA: TGTGCCACCATCCTGGGGGCAGTTAACACCGGGGAGCTGTTTTTT

length: 14
V: TRBV18
J: TRBJ1-1
D: TRBD1
size: NA
CDR3: CASSPIGTGIEAFF
DNA: TGTGCCAGCTCACCTATCGGGACAGGGATTGAAGCTTTCTTT

length: 16
V: TRBV21-1
J: TRBJ2-3
D: NA
size: NA
CDR3: CASRSGPEGWPDTQYF
DNA: TGTGCCAGCAGATCAGGCCCGGAAGGTTGGCCAGATACGCAGTATTTT

length: 18
V: TRBV15
J: TRBJ2-5
D: TRBD2
size: NA
CDR3: CATSRVSSGAPYQETQYF
DNA: TGTGCCACCAGCAGAGTCTCTAGCGGAGCTCCCTACCAAGAGACCCAGTACTTC

length: 17
V: TRBV13
J: TRBJ1-1
D: TRBD1
size: NA
CDR3: CASSRLRDRGWDSEAFF
DNA: TGTGCCAGCAGCCGACTTAGGGACAGGGGCTGGGACAGTGAAGCTTTCTTT

length: 17
V: TRBV23-1
J: TRBJ2-7
D: NA
size: few
CDR3: CASSQSMVTGPNYEQYF
DNA: TGCGCCAGCAGTCAATCGATGGTCACAGGGCCCAACTACGAGCAGTACTTC

length: 14
V: TRBV15
J: TRBJ1-5
D: NA
size: once
CDR3: CATSRDRINQPQHF
DNA: TGTGCCACCAGCAGAGATAGAATCAATCAGCCCCAGCATTTT

length: 15
V: TRBV7-9
J: TRBJ2-3
D: NA
size: NA
CDR3: CASSSTRTSTDTQYF
DNA: TGTGCCAGCAGCTCCACTCGGACTAGCACAGATACGCAGTATTTT

length: 16
V: TRBV4-1
J: TRBJ2-2
D: TRBD1
size: NA
CDR3: CASSQGQGPNTGELFF
DNA: TGCGCCAGCAGCCAAGGACAGGGACCGAACACCGGGGAGCTGTTTTTT

length: 14
V: TRBV18
J: TRBJ1-1
D: NA
size: NA
CDR3: CASSPWAANTEAFF
DNA: TGTGCCAGCTCACCCTGGGCTGCGAACACTGAAGCTTTCTTT

length: 12
V: TRBV27
J: TRBJ1-6
D: NA
size: once
CDR3: CASSLFGSPLHF
DNA: TGTGCCAGCAGTTTATTCGGTTCACCCCTCCACTTT

length: 16
V: TRBV9
J: TRBJ1-6
D: NA
size: few
CDR3: CASSVGSPRASSTLHF
DNA: TGTGCCAGCAGCGTAGGGAGCCCCAGGGCCTCAAGCACCCTCCACTTT

length: 14
V: TRBV19
J: TRBJ1-5
D: NA
size: NA
CDR3: CASTSGIVNQPQHF
DNA: TGTGCCAGTACCTCAGGGATCGTGAATCAGCCCCAGCATTTT

length: 17
V: TRBV7-9
J: TRBJ1-5
D: NA
size: NA
CDR3: CASSLGQGTSGNQPQHF
DNA: TGTGCCAGCAGCTTAGGGCAGGGGACTAGCGGCAATCAGCCCCAGCATTTT

length: 16
V: TRBV25-1
J: TRBJ1-2
D: TRBD1
size: NA
CDR3: CASSEWADRGPDGYTF
DNA: TGTGCCAGCAGTGAATGGGCGGACAGGGGGCCGGATGGCTACACCTTC

length: 15
V: TRBV6-5
J: TRBJ1-2
D: TRBD1
size: NA
CDR3: CASAAGTGLPYGYTF
DNA: TGTGCCAGCGCAGCCGGGACAGGGTTACCCTATGGCTACACCTTC

length: 16
V: TRBV2
J: TRBJ1-1
D: NA
size: once
CDR3: CASSEVGRGLNTEAFF
DNA: TGTGCCAGCAGTGAAGTTGGTAGGGGCCTGAACACTGAAGCTTTCTTT

length: 13
V: TRBV29-1
J: TRBJ1-2
D: NA
size: NA
CDR3: CSAWASRDYGYTF
DNA: TGCAGCGCTTGGGCGTCCAGGGACTATGGCTACACCTTC

length: 15
V: TRBV16
J: TRBJ1-3
D: NA
size: once
CDR3: CASSQRGGTGNTIYF
DNA: TGTGCCAGCAGCCAGCGCGGGGGAACTGGAAACACCATATATTTT

length: 14
V: TRBV15
J: TRBJ2-7
D: NA
size: NA
CDR3: CATSERRSSYEQYF
DNA: TGTGCCACCAGCGAACGACGGAGCTCCTACGAGCAGTACTTC

length: 16
V: TRBV4-3
J: TRBJ1-4
D: NA
size: NA
CDR3: CASSQGVSQNNEKLFF
DNA: TGCGCCAGCAGCCAAGGAGTGTCACAGAATAATGAAAAACTGTTTTTT

length: 14
V: TRBV6-5
J: TRBJ2-3
D: NA
size: once
CDR3: CASSYSRSPDTQYF
DNA: TGTGCCAGCAGTTACTCGAGGAGCCCAGATACGCAGTATTTT

length: 15
V: TRBV9
J: TRBJ2-5
D: NA
size: NA
CDR3: CASSAKRAQQETQYF
DNA: TGTGCCAGCAGCGCCAAGCGGGCCCAACAAGAGACCCAGTACTTC

length: 15
V: TRBV6-5
J: TRBJ1-5
D: NA
size: NA
CDR3: CASSYSGSGDQPQHF
DNA: TGTGCCAGCAGTTACTCGGGGAGTGGAGATCAGCCCCAGCATTTT

length: 17
V: TRBV24-1
J: TRBJ2-4
D: NA
size: NA
CDR3: CATSDSGGGPAKNIQYF
DNA: TGTGCCACCAGTGATTCAGGGGGAGGCCCAGCCAAAAACATTCAGTACTTC